These T cell receptor beta chains were read from a single sample in a study of cytomegalovirus exposure and HLA in healthy donors. The table came from immunoSEQ multiplex PCR; TCRdb's copy has only in-frame clones and leaves some out. The sample lists 200,000 to 250,000 clones, approximately 90% occurring once. Sequencing was carried out using PBMCs. Every receptor here comes from a woman aged 18-35 years in good health and CMV-seronegative. Each CDR3 is given with its conserved first and last residue. Each record gives: CDR3 DNA, CDR3 protein, D gene, clone size, V gene, J gene. A D gene is named only where the DNA matches it firmly. Where a row states a size, it is once, few, many or the class of an expanded clone; other rows omit it.

cdr3_nt: TGTGCCAGCAGATCGACAGGGTACTACGAGCAGTACTTC; cdr3_aa: CASRSTGYYEQYF; d_call: TRBD1; clone_size: -; v_call: TRBV6-5; j_call: TRBJ2-7
cdr3_nt: TGTGCCTGGAAGGGGGTGGGTCGGAAAAACTATGGCTACACCTTC; cdr3_aa: CAWKGVGRKNYGYTF; d_call: -; clone_size: -; v_call: TRBV30; j_call: TRBJ1-2
cdr3_nt: TGTGCCAGCAGAACACCGACAGGGATTGGGACTGAAGCTTTCTTT; cdr3_aa: CASRTPTGIGTEAFF; d_call: TRBD1; clone_size: -; v_call: TRBV6-5; j_call: TRBJ1-1
cdr3_nt: TGTGCCAGTAGGTTTAGTCCCAGCGGAAGCTCCTACGAGCAGTACTTC; cdr3_aa: CASRFSPSGSSYEQYF; d_call: -; clone_size: -; v_call: TRBV19; j_call: TRBJ2-7
cdr3_nt: TGTGCCAGTACCGCCCAGGGATGGGAAAAACTGTTTTTT; cdr3_aa: CASTAQGWEKLFF; d_call: -; clone_size: -; v_call: TRBV19; j_call: TRBJ1-4
cdr3_nt: TGTGCCTGGCAGGGGAACGGTGGGAGCAATCAGCCCCAGCATTTT; cdr3_aa: CAWQGNGGSNQPQHF; d_call: -; clone_size: -; v_call: TRBV30; j_call: TRBJ1-5
cdr3_nt: TGTGCCAGCAGCGTTGACGACAGGGTTGGCTACACCTTC; cdr3_aa: CASSVDDRVGYTF; d_call: TRBD1; clone_size: -; v_call: TRBV9; j_call: TRBJ1-2
cdr3_nt: TGTGCCAGTCGGACTAGCGGGGGCACAGATACGCAGTATTTT; cdr3_aa: CASRTSGGTDTQYF; d_call: TRBD2; clone_size: -; v_call: TRBV2; j_call: TRBJ2-3
cdr3_nt: TGTGCCACCAGCAGGGGACTGCTGTCTTCTGGGGCCAACGTCCTGACTTTC; cdr3_aa: CATSRGLLSSGANVLTF; d_call: -; clone_size: -; v_call: TRBV15; j_call: TRBJ2-6
cdr3_nt: TGCGCCAGCAGCCAAACCTCCCTGGAGGGAGCTTTCTTT; cdr3_aa: CASSQTSLEGAFF; d_call: -; clone_size: -; v_call: TRBV4-1; j_call: TRBJ1-1
cdr3_nt: TGTGCCACCAGCGGCTCCCCTTACCGGGACAACTCCTACGAGCAGTACTTC; cdr3_aa: CATSGSPYRDNSYEQYF; d_call: -; clone_size: -; v_call: TRBV15; j_call: TRBJ2-7
cdr3_nt: TGTGCCAGCACCCCGACCCATATAGCGGGCCGCAATGAGCAGTTCTTC; cdr3_aa: CASTPTHIAGRNEQFF; d_call: TRBD2; clone_size: -; v_call: TRBV27; j_call: TRBJ2-1
cdr3_nt: TGTGCCGTCCAGGGCCAAGGGTACGAGACCCAGTACTTC; cdr3_aa: CAVQGQGYETQYF; d_call: -; clone_size: -; v_call: TRBV10-3; j_call: TRBJ2-5
cdr3_nt: TGTGCCAGTACAACGCAAGGGGTCAATCAGCCCCAGCATTTT; cdr3_aa: CASTTQGVNQPQHF; d_call: -; clone_size: -; v_call: TRBV19; j_call: TRBJ1-5
cdr3_nt: TGTGCCAGTACCTCACTAGCGGGAGGCTATAGTGAGCAGTTCTTC; cdr3_aa: CASTSLAGGYSEQFF; d_call: TRBD2; clone_size: -; v_call: TRBV19; j_call: TRBJ2-1
cdr3_nt: TGTGCCAGTAGCGAGGGGCCCGATCAGCCCCAGCATTTT; cdr3_aa: CASSEGPDQPQHF; d_call: -; clone_size: -; v_call: TRBV9; j_call: TRBJ1-5
cdr3_nt: TGTGCCAGCAGCTTACGGGGGGGTAATTCACCCCTCCACTTT; cdr3_aa: CASSLRGGNSPLHF; d_call: -; clone_size: -; v_call: TRBV11-2; j_call: TRBJ1-6
cdr3_nt: TGTGCCAGCAACGACAGGGGGGGTCCCCAGCATTTT; cdr3_aa: CASNDRGGPQHF; d_call: TRBD1; clone_size: -; v_call: TRBV2; j_call: TRBJ1-5
cdr3_nt: TGTGCCAGCAGTTACTCGGGAGGGTTCAACACTGAAGCTTTCTTT; cdr3_aa: CASSYSGGFNTEAFF; d_call: -; clone_size: -; v_call: TRBV6-5; j_call: TRBJ1-1
cdr3_nt: TGTGCCAGCAGCAAAGTACGGGAATCTGGCGAAAAACTGTTTTTT; cdr3_aa: CASSKVRESGEKLFF; d_call: -; clone_size: -; v_call: TRBV21-1; j_call: TRBJ1-4
cdr3_nt: TGTGCCAGCAGCTTGCCAGGACTAGCGGGAGCTAATGAGCAGTTCTTC; cdr3_aa: CASSLPGLAGANEQFF; d_call: TRBD2; clone_size: -; v_call: TRBV5-5; j_call: TRBJ2-1
cdr3_nt: TGTGCCAGCAGTGGAACTAGACAGGGGGTAGTTGAAGCTTTCTTT; cdr3_aa: CASSGTRQGVVEAFF; d_call: TRBD1; clone_size: -; v_call: TRBV6-5; j_call: TRBJ1-1
cdr3_nt: TGTGCTAGCAGCTTAGGTTTAGCGGGTGAGACCCAGTACTTC; cdr3_aa: CASSLGLAGETQYF; d_call: TRBD2; clone_size: -; v_call: TRBV7-7; j_call: TRBJ2-5
cdr3_nt: TGTGCCAGCAGTGAAGAAGGGGGGGACGGAGAGACCCAGTACTTC; cdr3_aa: CASSEEGGDGETQYF; d_call: -; clone_size: -; v_call: TRBV6-1; j_call: TRBJ2-5
cdr3_nt: TGTGCCAGCAGTTACGAGGTTAACTCTGGAAACACCATATATTTT; cdr3_aa: CASSYEVNSGNTIYF; d_call: -; clone_size: -; v_call: TRBV6-6; j_call: TRBJ1-3
cdr3_nt: TGTGCCAGCAGGCAACAGGGGCGGAACACTGAAGCTTTCTTT; cdr3_aa: CASRQQGRNTEAFF; d_call: TRBD1; clone_size: few; v_call: TRBV28; j_call: TRBJ1-1
cdr3_nt: TGTGCCAGCAGTGAGACTAGCGGAAACACAGATACGCAGTATTTT; cdr3_aa: CASSETSGNTDTQYF; d_call: TRBD2; clone_size: -; v_call: TRBV2; j_call: TRBJ2-3
cdr3_nt: TGTGCCAGCAGGCTTTCACAGGGGGCGGTCTACGAGCAGTACTTC; cdr3_aa: CASRLSQGAVYEQYF; d_call: TRBD1; clone_size: -; v_call: TRBV27; j_call: TRBJ2-7
cdr3_nt: TGTGCCAGCAGCGTAGGTGGCCAACCCACAGATACGCAGTATTTT; cdr3_aa: CASSVGGQPTDTQYF; d_call: -; clone_size: -; v_call: TRBV9; j_call: TRBJ2-3
cdr3_nt: TGTGCCAGCAGCTTGGCCGGGACTAGCGGGGGTTACGAGCAGTACTTC; cdr3_aa: CASSLAGTSGGYEQYF; d_call: TRBD2; clone_size: -; v_call: TRBV5-4; j_call: TRBJ2-7
cdr3_nt: TGTGCCAGCTCACCATCGCAGGGTAATGAAAAACTGTTTTTT; cdr3_aa: CASSPSQGNEKLFF; d_call: -; clone_size: once; v_call: TRBV18; j_call: TRBJ1-4
cdr3_nt: TGTGCCAGCAGCCTAATGGAGGGGCCCAAAAACATTCAGTACTTC; cdr3_aa: CASSLMEGPKNIQYF; d_call: -; clone_size: -; v_call: TRBV7-9; j_call: TRBJ2-4
cdr3_nt: TGTGCCCACGCCGGGGGGCTCAGCAATCAGCCCCAGCATTTT; cdr3_aa: CAHAGGLSNQPQHF; d_call: -; clone_size: -; v_call: TRBV10-3; j_call: TRBJ1-5